One sample yielded the 7 T cell receptor beta chains listed below, sequenced in a study of response to subunit inactivated influenza vaccine. TCRdb reprocessed the RT-PCR reads via MiXCR and lists one record per CDR3 protein. The profile shows around 850,000 distinct CDR3 sequences, roughly 20% of them singletons. The source was PBMCs from blood, collected about 5 days after vaccination. These receptors originate from a man in his forties or fifties who received an inactivated influenza vaccine.

This clonotype was seen only a few times. The V call is TRBV12-3 or TRBV12-4, the J call TRBJ2-1; the match to TRBD1 covers 10 bases. The CDR3 sequence is 15 residues long. The V gene end was trimmed by 5 bases and the J gene end by 6 bases; junction bases not matched to a gene: 7. This CDR3 is CASSNRRDRGNEQFF. For the CDR3, the DNA is TGTGCCAGCAGTAACCGCCGGGACAGGGGCAATGAGCAGTTCTTC.

This clonotype was detected only a few times. This chain uses TRBV2 with TRBJ2-2; 9 bases are a match to TRBD2. Germline values: CDR1 SNHLY, CDR2 FYNNEI. V shed 7 bases, J shed 4 bases, and the junction held 4 bases outside the gene matches. This CDR3 contains 14 residues. Here the CDR3 reads CASTGLAVTGELFF. In DNA, the CDR3 is TGTGCCAGCACGGGACTAGCCGTCACCGGGGAGCTGTTTTTT. Based on the CDR3 plus reference TRBV2 and TRBJ2-2, the full variable domain is EPEVTQTPSHQVTQMGQEVILRCVPISNHLYFYWYRQILGQKVEFLVSFYNNEISEKSEIFDDQFSVERPDGSNFTLKIRSTKLEDSAMYFCASTGLAVTGELFFGEGSRLTVL.

The CDR3 is CSASSDGAPLYTQYF. Here the CDR3 DNA reads TGCAGTGCTAGTTCAGACGGGGCCCCGTTGTATACGCAGTATTTT. The chain carries TRBV20-1 and TRBJ2-3; possibly TRBD1 or TRBD2 for D (5 bases each). Germline CDR1 reads DFQATT; CDR2 reads SNEGSKA (reference sequence). V shed 3 bases and J shed 7 bases, with 20 bases lying between them. The CDR3 covers 15 residues.

The sample holds many counts of this clonotype. V usage is TRBV7-2 and J usage is TRBJ2-1; 7 nucleotides align to TRBD2. CDR3 length equals 13 residues. The germline V gene encodes CDR1 SGHTA and CDR2 FQGNSA. The trim removed 5 bases at V and 9 bases at J, leaving 7 bases unmatched. In DNA form, the CDR3 reads TGTGCCAGCAGCCCGGGGACGGGAGGTGAGCAGTTCTTC. This translates into CASSPGTGGEQFF.

This chain connects TRBV28 to TRBJ1-2, with TRBD1 identical over 9 bases. The germline CDR1 and CDR2 sequences are MDHEN and SYDVKM. This CDR3 is built from 15 residues. Trimming removed 7 bases from V and 8 bases from J; junction bases left unmatched: 14. The CDR3 sequence is CASMLGTGKLKGYTF. DNA of the CDR3: TGTGCCAGCATGCTGGGGACAGGGAAGCTTAAGGGCTACACCTTC.

Only a few counts were recorded for this clonotype. The gene calls are TRBV4-2 and TRBJ1-2; 7 bases fit TRBD1. The CDR3 runs to 17 residues. Germline V lookup: CDR1 LGHNA, CDR2 YNFKEQ. V dropped 0 bases and J dropped 0; count of bases not matched to a gene: 7. CDR3 loop: CASSQDRGTETNYGYTF. CDR3 coding DNA: TGTGCCAGCAGCCAAGATCGGGGGACAGAAACTAACTATGGCTACACCTTC.

In nucleotides, the CDR3 is TGCAGTGCTAGCAACATTTGGACTCGGGATGGGAACTACAATGAGCAGTTCTTC. Encoded protein: CSASNIWTRDGNYNEQFF. The gene calls are TRBV20-1 and TRBJ2-1; maybe TRBD2 (5 bases). V lost 3 bases and J 3 bases, leaving 24 bases between the germline ends. This CDR3 has 18 residues. Germline lookup yields CDR1 DFQATT and CDR2 SNEGSKA (reference sequence).